Each of the 31 T cell receptor beta chains below was sequenced from the same sample in a study of blood T cell repertoires in COVID-19. Clones were read by immunoSEQ multiplex PCR, and TCRdb kept only the in-frame ones, dropping some. The sample lists roughly 12,000 clones, 73% occurring once. Sequenced input: peripheral blood. Every receptor here comes from a human donor in a cohort sampled during active COVID-19.

This rearrangement joins TRBV6-5 to TRBJ1-2; possible D gene TRBD1, 6 bases. The germline V and J ends were trimmed by 7 bases and 2 bases, with 14 bases remaining between them. Germline assignment: CDR1 MNHEY and CDR2 SVGAGI. The CDR3 length is 14 residues. As DNA, the CDR3 is TGTGCCAGCAAGAGGTCAGGGGTAAACTATGGCTACACCTTC. This codes for CASKRSGVNYGYTF.

The count of this clone is one. The chain uses TRBV11-2 and TRBJ2-3; 10 bases agree with TRBD2. V lost 2 bases and J lost 5; bases outside the gene matches: 4. This CDR3 has 15 amino acids. CDR1 and CDR2 (germline): SGHAT, FQNNGV. The CDR3 nucleotides are TGTGCCAGCAGCTTAATCAGCGGGAGGGGAGATACGCAGTATTTT. Protein sequence: CASSLISGRGDTQYF.

The chain recombines TRBV18 with TRBJ2-3; the match to TRBD2 covers 7 bases. After removal of 2 bases from V and 3 bases from J, the junction contained 5 bases not matched to a gene. CDR3 length equals 15 residues. The germline CDR1 and CDR2 sequences are KGHSH and LQKENI. The CDR3 bases are TGTGCCAGCTCACCAAGGCGGGAGAGTACAGATACGCAGTATTTT. Its protein product is CASSPRRESTDTQYF.

V gene TRBV24-1 combines with J gene TRBJ2-2; 8 bases align to TRBD2. V lost 4 bases and J lost 6; bases outside the gene matches: 12. The CDR3 spans 17 residues. Germline CDR1 reads KGHDR; CDR2 reads SFDVKD. CDR3 sequence: CATSEAPGLVGAGELFF. The CDR3 nucleotides are TGTGCCACCAGTGAGGCCCCGGGACTAGTGGGTGCCGGGGAGCTGTTTTTT.

The J gene is TRBJ2-5, the V gene TRBV2; D is undetermined. Germline-derived CDR1 and CDR2 are SNHLY and FYNNEI. CDR3 length: 13 amino acids. V gave up 6 bases and J gave up 1 base, with 9 bases separating them. The CDR3 region has the DNA TGTGCCAGCAGGTTGACACTCCAAGAGACCCAGTACTTC. It is translated as CASRLTLQETQYF. The entire variable domain, with the rest obtained from reference TRBV2 and TRBJ2-5, is as follows: EPEVTQTPSHQVTQMGQEVILRCVPISNHLYFYWYRQILGQKVEFLVSFYNNEISEKSEIFDDQFSVERPDGSNFTLKIRSTKLEDSAMYFCASRLTLQETQYFGPGTRLLVL.

This chain links TRBV21-1 with TRBJ2-1; no check of the table's D call, TRBD1, against the DNA was made. TRBV21-1 is a listed pseudogene. The CDR3 is made up of 15 amino acids. CDR3 coding DNA: TGTGCCAGCAGCAAAAACCGGGACAGGGCCCATGAGCAGTTCTTC. Translated: CASSKNRDRAHEQFF.

This chain connects TRBV25-1 to TRBJ1-6, with D perhaps TRBD1 (5 bases). This CDR3 comprises 13 residues. The ends were cut back, 5 bases at V and 10 bases at J, with 12 bases in the middle. CDR1 and CDR2 (germline): MGHDK, SYGVNS. The CDR3 region is CASSPGMGSPLHF. The CDR3 DNA is TGTGCCAGCAGTCCAGGGATGGGATCACCCCTCCACTTT.

V usage is TRBV5-1 and J usage is TRBJ1-5, with TRBD1 as a possible D gene (6 bases). Trimming removed 0 bases at V and 6 bases at J, with 10 bases between. The germline V gene encodes CDR1 SGHRS and CDR2 YFSETQ. This CDR3 contains 14 residues. The CDR3 nucleotides are TGCGCCAGCAGCTTGGCCGGCAGGGGTCAGCCCCAGCATTTT. Encoded protein: CASSLAGRGQPQHF.

By share, this clone counts as medium-sized. The rearrangement joins TRBV6-5 to TRBJ2-7; 7 bases fit TRBD2. The CDR3 is 16 residues long. Germline-derived CDR1 and CDR2 are MNHEY and SVGAGI. V shed 0 bases, J shed 7 bases, and the junction held 12 bases outside the gene matches. CDR3 protein: CASSYSSSGHRGEQYF. DNA for the CDR3: TGTGCCAGCAGTTACTCAAGTAGCGGGCACCGCGGGGAGCAGTACTTC.

V and J are TRBV4-2 and TRBJ1-1; 9 nucleotides agree with TRBD1. The CDR3 consists of 14 residues. The germline CDR1 and CDR2 sequences are LGHNA and YNFKEQ. Losses at the gene ends were 3 bases for V and 3 bases for J; bases not matched to a gene: 2. The CDR3 coding sequence is TGTGCCAGCAGCCAGGGGACAGGGTACACTGAAGCTTTCTTT. This sequence encodes CASSQGTGYTEAFF.

This rearrangement joins TRBV6-5 to TRBJ2-2; 7 bases fit TRBD1. V lost 2 bases and J lost 7; bases outside the gene matches: 1. The CDR3 has 13 residues. The germline CDR1 and CDR2 sequences are MNHEY and SVGAGI. Written as DNA, the CDR3 is TGTGCCAGCAGTTACCGACAGGGCGGGGAGCTGTTTTTT. Protein sequence: CASSYRQGGELFF.

The V gene is TRBV2, the J gene TRBJ2-3, with TRBD2 matching 12 bases. The CDR3 loop spans 18 amino acids. J gave up 5 bases and V 0 bases, and 9 bases lay outside the gene matches. Germline assignment: CDR1 SNHLY and CDR2 FYNNEI. CDR3 protein: CASSEARLAGGLRDTQYF. CDR3 bases: TGTGCCAGCAGTGAAGCGCGGCTAGCGGGGGGGCTAAGAGATACGCAGTATTTT.

The genes are TRBV6-1 and TRBJ2-4; D possibly corresponds to TRBD2 (6 bases). V lost 1 base to trimming and J lost 3 bases, with 16 bases between them. The germline V gene has CDR1 MNHNS and CDR2 SASEGT. The CDR3 has 17 amino acids. CDR3 in DNA: TGTGCCAGCAGTGAAGTACGGCCCGACGGGGGCAAAAACATTCAGTACTTC. Translation gives CASSEVRPDGGKNIQYF.

The V and J genes are TRBV5-4 and TRBJ1-2; 7 bases align to TRBD1. Germline CDR1 reads SGHNT; CDR2 reads YYREEE (reference sequence). J gave up 0 bases and V 4 bases, and 6 bases lay outside the gene matches. The CDR3 extends over 15 amino acids. Written as DNA, the CDR3 is TGTGCCAGCAGCCGCGGGACAGCCGCTAACTATGGCTACACCTTC. Its protein is CASSRGTAANYGYTF.

The V and J genes are TRBV6-2 or TRBV6-3 and TRBJ2-7; possible D gene TRBD2, 5 bases. With 2 bases removed from V and 7 bases from J, the gap between germline ends came to 12 bases. In germline, CDR1 is MNHEY, CDR2 SVGEGT. The CDR3 spans 13 residues. CDR3 nucleotide sequence: TGTGCCAGCAGTTACGAGCGGCTTCGGGAGCAGTACTTC. This sequence encodes CASSYERLREQYF.

The rearrangement uses TRBV9 and TRBJ2-7; D possibly corresponds to TRBD1 (6 bases). Germline-derived CDR1 and CDR2 are SGDLS and YYNGEE. V was clipped by 3 bases and J by 5 bases, with 12 bases between them. This CDR3 contains 13 residues. The CDR3, as DNA: TGTGCCAGCAGCGCCGACAGGCCCAACGAGCAGTACTTC. Protein product: CASSADRPNEQYF.

This clone was seen a handful of times. V usage is TRBV5-1 and J usage is TRBJ1-2, with unresolved D. Per the germline V gene, CDR1 is SGHRS and CDR2 is YFSETQ. The CDR3 is made up of 13 amino acids. Trimming stripped 0 bases from V and 8 bases from J, with 11 bases between. In nucleotides, the CDR3 is TGCGCCAGCAGCTTGGTTTCTGGGCGAGGCTACACCTTC. It is translated as CASSLVSGRGYTF.

This rearrangement joins TRBV7-2 to TRBJ1-1; D might be TRBD1 (6 bases). The germline CDR1 and CDR2 sequences are SGHTA and FQGNSA. The CDR3 consists of 14 residues. V lost 1 base and J 7 bases, leaving 13 bases between the germline ends. The CDR3: CASSLGLQGGEAFF. As DNA, the CDR3 is TGTGCCAGCAGCTTAGGTTTACAAGGGGGTGAAGCTTTCTTT.

The chain has TRBV5-6 and TRBJ1-5; maybe TRBD1 (5 bases). This CDR3 is 14 amino acids long. Deletions cut 4 bases from V and 0 bases from J, with 8 bases between. Germline loops: CDR1 SGHDT, CDR2 YYEEEE. The CDR3 DNA is TGTGCCAGCAGCGGACAAAATAGCAATCAGCCCCAGCATTTT. This encodes CASSGQNSNQPQHF.

The CDR3 sequence: CASSLGRGYEQYF. The CDR3 DNA is TGTGCCAGCAGCTTAGGTCGGGGTTACGAGCAGTACTTC. V is TRBV7-2 and J is TRBJ2-7; possibly TRBD2 for D (5 bases). Germline V CDR1 and CDR2: SGHTA, FQGNSA. This CDR3 region has 13 residues. Trimming removed 1 base from V and 4 bases from J, with 8 bases in between.

This clone appeared a few times. The genes are TRBV3-1 (or the pseudogene TRBV3-2) and TRBJ1-4; unclear D gene. This CDR3 is built from 17 residues. CDR1 is LGHDT, CDR2 YNNKEL, per germline (reference sequence). Between the trimmed V and J ends, which lost 1 base and 2 bases, there was a span of 14 bases. The CDR3 sequence is CASSQGGGGRTNEKLFF. Here the CDR3 DNA reads TGTGCCAGCAGCCAAGGAGGAGGAGGGCGGACTAATGAAAAACTGTTTTTT.

The chain employs TRBV29-1 and TRBJ1-4; the D gene is possibly TRBD1 (6 bases). V dropped 7 bases and J dropped 8 bases, with 20 bases sitting between them. CDR1 and CDR2 from the germline V gene are SQVTM and ANQGSEA. The length of the CDR3 is 14 residues. CDR3 bases: TGCAGCGCCCTAGGGGGTGGGGTTGGGGAAAAACTGTTTTTT. This gives the protein CSALGGGVGEKLFF.

V usage is TRBV7-9 and J usage is TRBJ2-5, with TRBD2 identical over 11 bases. Germline loops: CDR1 SEHNR, CDR2 FQNEAQ (reference sequence). The CDR3 runs to 18 residues. J was trimmed by 3 bases and V by 7 bases; bases with no gene match: 16. DNA of the CDR3: TGTGCCAGCATACTAGGACTAGCGGGTGAGCAGGATAAAGAGACCCAGTACTTC. It translates to CASILGLAGEQDKETQYF.

This clone was observed a handful of times. The chain recombines TRBV3-1 (or the pseudogene TRBV3-2) with TRBJ1-6; D not certain. The length of the CDR3 is 15 residues. The germline V gene encodes CDR1 LGHDT and CDR2 YNNKEL (reference sequence). Trimming left V 1 base short and J 6 bases short, with 10 bases between. This CDR3 is CASSQGSGTNSPLHF. The CDR3 region has the DNA TGTGCCAGCAGCCAAGGCTCCGGTACTAATTCACCCCTCCACTTT.

J is TRBJ2-7 and V is TRBV4-2, with a tentative D call TRBD1 (6 bases). This CDR3 comprises 16 residues. V gave up 2 bases and J gave up 3 bases, with 17 bases separating them. Germline loops: CDR1 LGHNA, CDR2 YNFKEQ. The chain's CDR3 is CASSQMTGLGDYEQYF. In nucleotides, the CDR3 is TGTGCCAGCAGCCAAATGACAGGACTTGGTGACTACGAGCAGTACTTC.

The chain carries TRBV11-2 and TRBJ2-1; D perhaps matches TRBD2 (7 bases). Deletions cut 8 bases from V and 4 bases from J, with 18 bases between. CDR1 is SGHAT, CDR2 FQNNGV, per germline. The length of the CDR3 is 15 residues. The DNA for the CDR3 is TGTGCCAGCGCTCGGCGCGGGGGCTCGTACAATGAGCAGTTCTTC. It translates to CASARRGGSYNEQFF.

V usage is TRBV11-1 and J usage is TRBJ1-1, with D possibly being TRBD1 (6 bases). V lost 0 bases, J lost 0 bases, and 11 bases lay in between. The CDR3 covers 16 residues. In germline, CDR1 is SGHAT, CDR2 FQDESV (reference sequence). The CDR3 DNA follows: TGTGCCAGCAGCTTAGCGTATCAGGGGATGAACACTGAAGCTTTCTTT. This sequence encodes CASSLAYQGMNTEAFF. The full variable domain, completed using reference TRBV11-1 and TRBJ1-1, is EAEVAQSPRYKITEKSQAVAFWCDPISGHATLYWYRQILGQGPELLVQFQDESVVDDSQLPKDRFSAERLKGVDSTLKIQPAELGDSAMYLCASSLAYQGMNTEAFFGQGTRLTVV.

This chain joins TRBV2 and TRBJ2-7, with a possible D match to TRBD2 (5 bases). V lost 7 bases to trimming and J lost 4 bases, with 11 bases between them. The CDR3 is 12 residues long. Germline V lookup: CDR1 SNHLY, CDR2 FYNNEI. In nucleotides, the CDR3 is TGTGCCAGCAAAGTAGGCGGGTACGAGCAGTACTTC. Protein: CASKVGGYEQYF.

This clone was picked up a small number of times. The V call is TRBV7-9, the J call TRBJ1-5; 7 bases map to TRBD1. J was trimmed by 7 bases and V by 5 bases; bases with no gene match: 8. Germline CDR1 SEHNR, CDR2 FQNEAQ (reference sequence). This CDR3 has 14 residues. For the CDR3, the DNA is TGTGCCAGCAGCCTAGACAGGGTGGAACAGCCCCAGCATTTT. Translation: CASSLDRVEQPQHF.

The count of this clone is one. This sequence joins TRBV27 and TRBJ2-3; the match to TRBD1 covers 7 bases. The CDR3 spans 16 residues. V shed 5 bases and J 3 bases; nucleotides not matched to a gene: 11. Germline V lookup: CDR1 MNHEY, CDR2 SMNVEV (reference sequence). CDR3 residues: CASSPHRGSMTDTQYF. CDR3 nucleotide sequence: TGTGCCAGCAGTCCCCACAGGGGTTCTATGACAGATACGCAGTATTTT.

The rearrangement links TRBV18 to TRBJ2-5, with 9 positions matching TRBD1. The CDR3 loop spans 14 amino acids. CDR1 is KGHSH and CDR2 is LQKENI in the germline V gene. Unmatched junction bases numbered 6, after V lost 6 bases and J lost 4 bases. Here the CDR3 DNA reads TGTGCCAGCTCCCTCACAGGGGGCGCAGAGACCCAGTACTTC. Protein product: CASSLTGGAETQYF.